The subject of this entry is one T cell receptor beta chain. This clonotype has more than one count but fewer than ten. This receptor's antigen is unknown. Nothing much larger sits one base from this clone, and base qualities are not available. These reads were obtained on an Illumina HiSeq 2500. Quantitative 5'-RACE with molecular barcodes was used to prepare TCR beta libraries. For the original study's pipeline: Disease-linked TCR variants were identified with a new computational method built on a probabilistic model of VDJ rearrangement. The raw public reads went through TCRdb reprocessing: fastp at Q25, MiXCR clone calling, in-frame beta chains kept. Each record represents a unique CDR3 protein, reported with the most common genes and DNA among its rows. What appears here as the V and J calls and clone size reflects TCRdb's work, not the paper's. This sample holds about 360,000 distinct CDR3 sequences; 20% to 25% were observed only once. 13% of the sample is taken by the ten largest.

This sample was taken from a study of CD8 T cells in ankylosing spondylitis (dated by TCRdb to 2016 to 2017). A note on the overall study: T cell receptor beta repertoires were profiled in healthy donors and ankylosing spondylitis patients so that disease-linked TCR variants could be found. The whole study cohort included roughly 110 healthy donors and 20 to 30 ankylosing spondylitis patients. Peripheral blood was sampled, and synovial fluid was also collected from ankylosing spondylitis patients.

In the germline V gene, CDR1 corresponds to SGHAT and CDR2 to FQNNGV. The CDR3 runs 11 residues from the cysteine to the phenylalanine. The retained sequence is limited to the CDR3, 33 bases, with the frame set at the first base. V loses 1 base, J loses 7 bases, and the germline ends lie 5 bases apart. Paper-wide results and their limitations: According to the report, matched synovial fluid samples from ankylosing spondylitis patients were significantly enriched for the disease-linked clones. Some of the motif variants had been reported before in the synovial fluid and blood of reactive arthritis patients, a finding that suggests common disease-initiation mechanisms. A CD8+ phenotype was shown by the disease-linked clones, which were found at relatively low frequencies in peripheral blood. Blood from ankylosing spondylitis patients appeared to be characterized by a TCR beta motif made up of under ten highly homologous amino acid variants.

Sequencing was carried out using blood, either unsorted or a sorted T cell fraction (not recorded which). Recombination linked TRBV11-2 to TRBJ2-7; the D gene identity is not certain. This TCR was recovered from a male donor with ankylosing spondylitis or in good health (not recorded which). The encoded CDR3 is CASSLAWEQYF. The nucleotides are TGTGCCAGCAGCTTAGCTTGGGAGCAGTACTTC.